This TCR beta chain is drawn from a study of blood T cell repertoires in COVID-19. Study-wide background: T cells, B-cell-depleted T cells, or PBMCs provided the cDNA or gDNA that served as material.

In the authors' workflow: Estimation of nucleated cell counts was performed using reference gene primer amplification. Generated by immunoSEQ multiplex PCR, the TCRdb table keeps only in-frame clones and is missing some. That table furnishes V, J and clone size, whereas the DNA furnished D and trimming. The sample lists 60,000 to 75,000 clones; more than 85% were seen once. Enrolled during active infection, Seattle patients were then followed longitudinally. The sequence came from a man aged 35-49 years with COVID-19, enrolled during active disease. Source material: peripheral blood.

For the CDR3, the DNA is TGTGCCAGCAGTCCCATGGGGGGAGGGGCCCAGCATTTT. Translation gives CASSPMGGGAQHF. The chain uses TRBV12-3 or TRBV12-4 and TRBJ1-5; maybe TRBD1 (5 bases). The CDR3 length is 13 residues. V was trimmed by 5 bases and J by 11 bases, leaving 16 bases between them.